A single sample gave rise to the 4 T cell receptor beta chains below, sequenced in a study of beta chain features in type 1 diabetes. What was sequenced were expressed TCRB transcripts, since all of the isolated RNA had been reverse transcribed. Here immunoSEQ multiplex PCR was the method, and the copy in TCRdb shows in-frame clones only, minus some. The sample records around 250,000 clones, about 25% being singletons. The material sequenced was central memory CD4+ T cells from blood. The receptors stem from a man younger than 45 in good health.

The table lists this clone with a few counts. The chain has TRBV2 and TRBJ2-4; TRBD2 is a possible D gene (6 bases). Between the trimmed V and J ends, which lost 5 bases and 6 bases, there was a span of 17 bases. Germline lookup yields CDR1 SNHLY and CDR2 FYNNEI. The length of the CDR3 is 15 residues. CDR3 sequence (DNA): TGTGCCAGCAGTTCAAAGCGGGCCTTAACAAACATTCAGTACTTC. The encoded protein is CASSSKRALTNIQYF.

V gene TRBV30 combines with J gene TRBJ1-2; possibly TRBD1 for D (5 bases). The CDR3 runs to 16 residues. Germline V gene sequence: CDR1 GTSNPN, CDR2 SVGIG (reference sequence). Trimming took off 0 bases at V and 2 bases at J, with 16 bases between the two ends. CDR3 residues: CAWSVRPLGENYGYTF. The CDR3 DNA reads as TGTGCCTGGAGTGTACGGCCCCTAGGGGAGAACTATGGCTACACCTTC. Using reference TRBV30 and TRBJ1-2 for the parts outside the CDR3, the full variable domain is SQTIHQWPATLVQPVGSPLSLECTVEGTSNPNLYWYRQAAGRGLQLLFYSVGIGQISSEVPQNLSASRPQDRQFILSSKKLLLSDSGFYLCAWSVRPLGENYGYTFGSGTRLTVV.

This clone was observed a handful of times. This chain links TRBV20-1 with TRBJ1-4; D call uncertain. The CDR3 spans 10 residues. Per germline, CDR1 DFQATT and CDR2 SNEGSKA (reference sequence). V lost 6 bases and J 6 bases, leaving 5 bases between the germline ends. CDR3 loop: CSAYHEKLFF. The CDR3 DNA follows: TGCAGTGCCTACCATGAAAAACTGTTTTTT.

This clone was found a few times. V gene TRBV27 combines with J gene TRBJ2-1, with TRBD2 matching over 9 bases. The V and J ends lost 7 bases and 1 base, in that order; junction bases with no gene match: 8. The V gene's germline CDR1 is MNHEY and CDR2 SMNVEV (reference sequence). This CDR3 region has 16 residues. CDR3 region: CASTSGGRASYNEQFF. The DNA of the CDR3 is TGTGCCAGCACCTCCGGCGGGAGGGCATCCTACAATGAGCAGTTCTTC.